This TCR beta chain is from a study of CD8 T cells in ankylosing spondylitis. Findings and limits, study-wide: There was reportedly significant enrichment of clones that were disease-linked in matched ankylosing spondylitis synovial fluid.

As concerns this clonotype: Its specificity is unknown.

Germline V CDR1 and CDR2: DFQATT, SNEGSKA (reference sequence). The CDR3 is made up of 14 amino acids. Trimming took 6 bases from V and 3 from J, leaving 16 bases between them. It was by quantitative 5'-RACE with molecular barcodes that TCR beta libraries were made. TCRdb re-called the 5' RACE reads with MiXCR, one entry per CDR3 protein. Among 250,000 to 350,000 distinct CDR3 sequences, less than 25% were seen once, and the ten largest hold around 3.2%. Material: blood, either unsorted or a sorted T cell fraction (not recorded which). This chain links TRBV20-1 with TRBJ2-3, with D maybe TRBD2 (6 bases). This clonotype was obtained from a female donor with ankylosing spondylitis or in good health (not recorded which). CDR3: CSAETRKGTDTQYF. CDR3 in DNA: TGCAGTGCAGAGACTAGAAAAGGGACAGATACGCAGTATTTT.